The 29 T cell receptor beta chains below were found in one sample sequenced in a study of siplizumab effects on memory and regulatory T cells. The protocol was immunoSEQ multiplex PCR, while the TCRdb copy is restricted to in-frame clones and leaves out a portion. The sample shows about 69,000 clones, approximately 89% of them seen only once. Input material: Tregs sorted from blood. The source of these receptors is a human donor in good health.

The rearrangement links TRBV7-9 to TRBJ1-3; 9 bases align to TRBD1. Germline V gene lookup returns CDR1 SEHNR and CDR2 FQNEAQ (reference sequence). Germline trimming cut 4 bases from V and 0 bases from J; bases unmatched to any gene: 4. The CDR3 totals 16 residues. The CDR3 is CASSYGTGSSGNTIYF. The CDR3 nucleotides read TGTGCCAGCAGCTATGGGACAGGGAGCTCTGGAAACACCATATATTTT.

This clone came up a few times. The J gene is TRBJ1-5, the V gene TRBV5-1, with TRBD1 identical over 8 bases. The ends lost 3 bases at V and 2 bases at J; junction bases unmatched: 4. Germline V CDR1 and CDR2: SGHRS, YFSETQ. The CDR3 extends over 15 amino acids. CDR3 residues: CASSYAGQGNQPQHF. In DNA form, the CDR3 reads TGCGCCAGCAGCTACGCGGGACAGGGCAATCAGCCCCAGCATTTT.

The DNA for the CDR3 is TGTGCCAGCAGCCCTCTAGCGGGAGTTCGTGAGCAGTTCTTC. It codes for CASSPLAGVREQFF. V usage is TRBV7-8 and J usage is TRBJ2-1, with 10 positions matching TRBD2. This CDR3 has 14 residues. The germline V gene encodes CDR1 SGHVS and CDR2 FQNEAQ. The V gene end was trimmed by 5 bases and the J gene end by 9 bases; junction bases not matched to a gene: 7.

Note on this clone: Compared with germline, one end of the junction differs, possibly owing to a read error. The V gene is TRBV7-7, the J gene TRBJ2-1; no clear D gene. The CDR3 sequence is 13 residues long. Per the germline V gene, CDR1 is SSHAT and CDR2 is FNYEAQ (reference sequence). CDR3 sequence: CASSRTTYNEQFF. CDR3 DNA sequence: TGTGCTAGCAGCCGGACGACGTACAATGAGCAGTTCTTC.

The genes are TRBV2 and TRBJ2-1; 8 nucleotides agree with TRBD2. The germline CDR1 and CDR2 sequences are SNHLY and FYNNEI. The CDR3 spans 14 residues. The ends lost 6 bases at V and 0 bases at J; junction bases unmatched: 1. DNA of the CDR3: TGTGCCAGCAGAAGCGGGAGCTCCTACAATGAGCAGTTCTTC. Amino acid sequence: CASRSGSSYNEQFF.

This chain uses TRBV6-6 with TRBJ1-2; perhaps TRBD1 as D (6 bases). In germline, CDR1 is MNHNY, CDR2 SVGAGI (reference sequence). V shed 2 bases and J shed 3 bases, with 13 bases lying between them. CDR3 size: 15 residues. The CDR3, as DNA: TGTGCCAGCAGTTACCCGAACAGGGCTGACTATGGCTACACCTTC. Encoded protein: CASSYPNRADYGYTF.

The chain couples TRBV7-2 to TRBJ1-5; D ambiguous. Trimming pared 0 bases from V and 3 bases from J, leaving 3 bases between. Germline V gives CDR1 SGHTA, CDR2 FQGNSA. The CDR3 is made up of 13 amino acids. The CDR3 DNA reads TGTGCCAGCAGCTTAGCTCTCAATCAGCCCCAGCATTTT. Its translation is CASSLALNQPQHF.

The chain uses TRBV7-2 and TRBJ2-7, with D perhaps matching TRBD2 (5 bases). The CDR3 has 13 residues. V was pared by 5 bases and J by 5 bases, with 13 bases between. Looked up from germline, CDR1 is SGHTA and CDR2 is FQGNSA. This CDR3 is CASSPRGMHEQYF. CDR3 DNA sequence: TGTGCCAGCAGCCCTCGGGGTATGCACGAGCAGTACTTC.

This chain joins TRBV28 and TRBJ2-5; either TRBD1 or TRBD2 may fit D (5 bases each). The CDR3 spans 12 residues. V was pared by 4 bases and J by 10 bases, with 13 bases between. Germline assignment: CDR1 MDHEN and CDR2 SYDVKM. CDR3 residues: CASSSLWGNQYF. CDR3 in DNA: TGTGCCAGCAGTTCCCTTTGGGGGAACCAGTACTTC.

This sequence joins TRBV7-2 and TRBJ2-2, with unresolved D. Germline values: CDR1 SGHTA, CDR2 FQGNSA. The CDR3 runs to 15 residues. V was pared by 1 base and J by 5 bases, with 11 bases between. The CDR3 nucleotides read TGTGCCAGCAGCTTAGGGGTGTATAAAACCGGGGAGCTGTTTTTT. As protein: CASSLGVYKTGELFF.

The rearrangement links TRBV7-2 to TRBJ2-7, with a tentative D call TRBD1 (5 bases). Germline CDR1 and CDR2: SGHTA and FQGNSA. Trimming removed 1 base from V and 4 bases from J, with 14 bases in between. The CDR3 has 15 residues. In nucleotides, the CDR3 is TGTGCCAGCAGCTTAGGGTCAGGGTTGTCTTACGAGCAGTACTTC. The encoded protein is CASSLGSGLSYEQYF.

The chain is built from TRBV12-1 and TRBJ1-1. TRBV12-1 represents a pseudogene. The CDR3 is 15 residues long. CDR3 bases: TGTGCCAGCAGCTTGACGGACCGTATGAACACTGAAGCTTTCTTT. Protein: CASSLTDRMNTEAFF.

The chain has TRBV6-1 and TRBJ2-4, with D possibly matching TRBD1 (6 bases). Germline CDR1 is MNHNS and CDR2 is SASEGT. The CDR3 runs to 16 residues. Trimming stripped 4 bases from V and 0 bases from J, with 13 bases between. The CDR3 DNA is TGTGCCAGCAGTGCCCAGGGGACCCTAGCCAAAAACATTCAGTACTTC. Translating gives CASSAQGTLAKNIQYF.

Concerning this clone: A much more abundant neighbour one base away suggests this may be a read error. The chain is built from TRBV2 and TRBJ1-5; 7 bases are shared with TRBD1. The CDR3 has 13 residues. J was trimmed by 4 bases and V by 6 bases; bases with no gene match: 3. The germline V gene encodes CDR1 SNHLY and CDR2 FYNNEI. CDR3 amino acids: CASSGQENQPQHF. CDR3 nucleotide sequence: TGTGCCAGCAGCGGACAGGAGAATCAGCCCCAGCATTTT. The full variable domain, its missing parts supplied by reference TRBV2 and TRBJ1-5, is EPEVTQTPSHQVTQMGQEVILRCVPISNHLYFYWYRQILGQKVEFLVSFYNNEISEKSEIFDDQFSVERPDGSNFTLKIRSTKLEDSAMYFCASSGQENQPQHFGDGTRLSIL.

The gene calls are TRBV9 and TRBJ1-4; D remains unclear. From germline, CDR1 is SGDLS and CDR2 YYNGEE. Trimming removed 4 bases at V and 4 bases at J, with 14 bases between. The CDR3 is 15 amino acids. This chain's CDR3 is CASSPEGSLNEKLFF. In DNA, the CDR3 is TGTGCCAGCAGCCCAGAAGGCAGCCTTAATGAAAAACTGTTTTTT. Drawing the rest from reference TRBV9 and TRBJ1-4, the complete variable domain is DSGVTQTPKHLITATGQRVTLRCSPRSGDLSVYWYQQSLDQGLQFLIQYYNGEERAKGNILERFSAQQFPDLHSELNLSSLELGDSALYFCASSPEGSLNEKLFFGSGTQLSVL.

V is TRBV6-1 and J is TRBJ2-7; D is possibly TRBD1 (6 bases). CDR3 length: 15 amino acids. In germline, CDR1 is MNHNS, CDR2 SASEGT. Deletions cut 6 bases from V and 5 bases from J, with 20 bases between. The CDR3 loop is CASRDRLIRHDEQYF. CDR3 DNA: TGTGCCAGCAGAGACAGGTTAATCCGGCACGACGAGCAGTACTTC.

The V gene is TRBV28, the J gene TRBJ1-1; 7 nucleotides agree with TRBD1. Germline CDR1 MDHEN, CDR2 SYDVKM. CDR3 size: 12 residues. After removal of 5 bases from V and 11 bases from J, the junction contained 8 bases not matched to a gene. CDR3 DNA sequence: TGTGCCAGCAGTGCCGACAGGGTTGGCGCTTTCTTT. Its protein product is CASSADRVGAFF.

This rearrangement joins TRBV9 to TRBJ2-3; D unclear. V was trimmed by 4 bases and J by 3 bases, leaving 9 bases between them. The CDR3 is made up of 13 amino acids. The germline V gene has CDR1 SGDLS and CDR2 YYNGEE. The CDR3 DNA reads TGTGCCAGCAGCCCCCGTAGAACAGATACGCAGTATTTT. This translates into CASSPRRTDTQYF.

CDR3 protein: CASSARKGAGGNTDTQYF. In nucleotides, the CDR3 is TGCGCCAGCAGTGCCCGTAAGGGAGCGGGAGGGAACACAGATACGCAGTATTTT. This sequence joins TRBV10-2 and TRBJ2-3; TRBD2 agrees at 10 bases. The CDR3 sequence is 18 residues long. The J segment lost 2 bases and the V segment lost 4 bases, leaving 12 bases of the junction unmatched. From germline, CDR1 is WSHSY and CDR2 SAAADI.

The rearrangement joins TRBV19 to TRBJ1-2; D uncertain. V was clipped by 5 bases and J by 4 bases, with 14 bases between them. There are 14 residues in the CDR3. Germline-derived CDR1 and CDR2 are LNHDA and SQIVND (reference sequence). Written as DNA, the CDR3 is TGTGCCAGTAGTCCTCCCCCCGGAGCCTATGGCTACACCTTC. Protein sequence: CASSPPPGAYGYTF.

CDR3: CAWGTWGQGNSPLHF. The DNA for the CDR3 is TGTGCCTGGGGTACCTGGGGACAGGGAAATTCACCCCTCCACTTT. This rearrangement joins TRBV30 to TRBJ1-6; 9 bases agree with TRBD1. Germline CDR1 is GTSNPN and CDR2 is SVGIG (reference sequence). V dropped 5 bases and J dropped 7; count of bases not matched to a gene: 9. The CDR3 runs to 15 residues.

This rearrangement joins TRBV10-3 to TRBJ2-7; TRBD2 agrees at 7 bases. CDR1 is ENHRY, CDR2 SYGVKD, per germline. CDR3 length: 13 residues. V was pared by 5 bases and J by 2 bases, with 3 bases of the junction left unmatched. The CDR3 sequence is CAISPSGAYEQYF. As DNA, the CDR3 is TGTGCCATCAGTCCCAGCGGGGCCTACGAGCAGTACTTC.

The V gene is TRBV19, the J gene TRBJ1-1, with a weak D call TRBD1 (5 bases). Trimming removed 3 bases at V and 10 bases at J, with 12 bases between. This CDR3 spans 12 amino acids. Germline V CDR1 and CDR2: LNHDA, SQIVND (reference sequence). CDR3 sequence reads: CASSMGGSGAFF. CDR3 nucleotide sequence: TGTGCCAGTAGTATGGGGGGGAGCGGAGCTTTCTTT.

The V call is TRBV19, the J call TRBJ2-6; D not resolved. Germline V gene data show CDR1 as LNHDA and CDR2 as SQIVND (reference sequence). Deletions cut 8 bases from V and 2 bases from J, with 16 bases between. The CDR3 loop spans 16 amino acids. The CDR3 reads CASSIRGSAGANVLTF. CDR3 in DNA: TGTGCCAGTTCTATCCGAGGATCGGCTGGGGCCAACGTCCTGACTTTC.

The gene calls are TRBV15 and TRBJ2-3; D is undetermined. Germline V gives CDR1 LNHNV, CDR2 YYDKDF (reference sequence). Deletions cut 0 bases from V and 0 bases from J, with 13 bases between. This CDR3 spans 17 amino acids. CDR3 DNA: TGTGCCACCAGCAGAGAGCTGGCAACGGCTAGCACAGATACGCAGTATTTT. Its translation: CATSRELATASTDTQYF.

V usage is TRBV9 and J usage is TRBJ2-1, with 9 nucleotides matching TRBD1. Germline V gene lookup returns CDR1 SGDLS and CDR2 YYNGEE. V lost 3 bases, J lost 7 bases, and 11 bases stayed unmatched. This CDR3 comprises 16 residues. CDR3 coding DNA: TGTGCCAGCAGCGCCTCGCCGGGACAGGGATCTAATGAGCAGTTCTTC. Protein product: CASSASPGQGSNEQFF.

The genes are TRBV5-1 and TRBJ2-2; D uncertain. The germline CDR1 and CDR2 sequences are SGHRS and YFSETQ. CDR3 length: 13 amino acids. V lost 0 bases and J 5 bases, leaving 5 bases between the germline ends. Here the CDR3 reads CASSLAGTGELFF. The CDR3 region has the DNA TGCGCCAGCAGCTTGGCCGGAACCGGGGAGCTGTTTTTT.

The V call is TRBV27, the J call TRBJ2-1; the match to TRBD1 covers 8 bases. CDR3 length: 14 residues. The junction had 7 bases not matched to a gene; V was cut back by 3 bases and J by 9 bases. CDR1 is MNHEY, CDR2 SMNVEV, per germline (reference sequence). The CDR3 sequence is CASSLTQGAVEQFF. The CDR3 DNA reads TGTGCCAGCAGTTTGACTCAGGGGGCGGTTGAGCAGTTCTTC.

The chain combines TRBV6-5 with TRBJ2-1; D is undetermined. From germline, CDR1 is MNHEY and CDR2 SVGAGI. The V end lost 0 bases, the J end lost 3 bases, and 6 bases lay between the germline ends. CDR3 length: 14 amino acids. The CDR3 DNA reads TGTGCCAGCAGTTACTCGATCGACTACAATGAGCAGTTCTTC. Amino acids: CASSYSIDYNEQFF.